The next 25 T cell receptor beta chains were all read from a single sample in a study of shared clonotypes between healthy human individuals. Clones were read by immunoSEQ multiplex PCR, and TCRdb kept only the in-frame ones, dropping some. The table lists roughly 1,100,000 clones, about 75% of them singletons. The specimen was memory CD4+ T cells sorted from blood. Subset specified: CD45RA-negative fraction. The source is a man between 18 and 29 years old in good health.

The V gene is TRBV2, the J gene TRBJ2-2, with a tentative D call TRBD1 (6 bases). The CDR3 totals 13 residues. The germline gives CDR1 SNHLY, CDR2 FYNNEI. Trimming cost V 6 bases and J 5 bases, with 10 bases left between them. The DNA of the CDR3 is TGTGCCAGCAGGACAGGTCCTACCGGGGAGCTGTTTTTT. It yields the protein CASRTGPTGELFF. Using reference TRBV2 and TRBJ2-2 for the parts outside the CDR3, the full variable domain is EPEVTQTPSHQVTQMGQEVILRCVPISNHLYFYWYRQILGQKVEFLVSFYNNEISEKSEIFDDQFSVERPDGSNFTLKIRSTKLEDSAMYFCASRTGPTGELFFGEGSRLTVL.

This rearrangement joins TRBV2 to TRBJ2-1; D is ambiguous. CDR1 and CDR2 from the germline V gene are SNHLY and FYNNEI. The CDR3 totals 15 residues. The V end lost 4 bases, the J end lost 5 bases, and 15 bases lay between the germline ends. CDR3 protein: CASSARAYSDNEQFF. The CDR3 DNA sequence: TGTGCCAGCAGTGCTAGGGCCTACAGCGACAATGAGCAGTTCTTC.

This chain joins TRBV5-6 and TRBJ2-2, with 14 bases that match TRBD2. Germline trimming cut 0 bases from V and 1 base from J; bases unmatched to any gene: 5. This CDR3 is 19 amino acids long. Germline CDR1 SGHDT, CDR2 YYEEEE. CDR3 in amino acids: CASSLGLAGGQRNTGELFF. In nucleotides, the CDR3 is TGTGCCAGCAGCTTGGGACTAGCGGGGGGGCAGAGGAACACCGGGGAGCTGTTTTTT.

The chain employs TRBV5-1 and TRBJ2-1; TRBD2 aligns across 14 bases. This CDR3 contains 15 residues. The V gene end was trimmed by 3 bases and the J gene end by 9 bases; junction bases not matched to a gene: 5. Germline values: CDR1 SGHRS, CDR2 YFSETQ. The CDR3 region has the DNA TGCGCCAGCAGCTCGGGACTAGCGGGAGTACTTGAGCAGTTCTTC. Amino acids: CASSSGLAGVLEQFF.

The chain combines TRBV4-1 with TRBJ2-1, with 8 bases matching TRBD1. The V gene end was trimmed by 1 base and the J gene end by 9 bases; junction bases not matched to a gene: 5. The CDR3 totals 14 residues. In germline, CDR1 is MGHRA, CDR2 YSYEKL. This chain's CDR3 is CASSQGEQGVEQFF. The CDR3 DNA follows: TGCGCCAGCAGCCAAGGGGAACAGGGGGTTGAGCAGTTCTTC.

The gene calls are TRBV7-9 and TRBJ2-1; a possible D gene is TRBD2 (7 bases). The CDR3 is 14 residues long. V lost 4 bases and J lost 7, with 14 bases in between. Germline values: CDR1 SEHNR, CDR2 FQNEAQ (reference sequence). The CDR3 reads CASSSNGGANEQFF. The CDR3 region has the DNA TGTGCCAGCAGCTCAAATGGGGGGGCTAATGAGCAGTTCTTC.

Concerning this clone itself: At the DNA level, this CDR3 is encoded by other sequences in the same sample as well. The chain employs TRBV10-2 and TRBJ1-5; weak D call: TRBD1 (5 bases). Deletions cut 3 bases from V and 3 bases from J, with 6 bases between. This CDR3 contains 13 residues. CDR1 is WSHSY, CDR2 SAAADI, per germline. CDR3 DNA sequence: TGCGCCAGCAGTGACAGGGTCAATCAGCCCCAGCATTTT. Its protein is CASSDRVNQPQHF.

Points on this clone: One base away lies a much larger clone, so this may be a sequencing read error. This chain connects TRBV7-2 to TRBJ1-1; the D is unclear. The CDR3 loop spans 13 amino acids. Germline assignment: CDR1 SGHTA and CDR2 FQGNSA. V dropped 1 base and J dropped 1 base, with 4 bases sitting between them. The CDR3 is CASSLGKNTEAFF. The CDR3 DNA reads as TGTGCCAGCAGCTTAGGGAAGAACACTGAAGCTTTCTTT.

The chain couples TRBV30 to TRBJ1-1, with TRBD1 matching over 7 bases. Germline V gives CDR1 GTSNPN, CDR2 SVGIG (reference sequence). CDR3 length: 12 residues. This CDR3 is CAINRDSTEAFF. The CDR3 DNA reads TGTGCAATTAACCGGGACAGCACTGAAGCTTTCTTT.

This chain uses TRBV28 with TRBJ1-2; D might be TRBD1 (6 bases). CDR3 size: 13 residues. CDR1 and CDR2 from the germline V gene are MDHEN and SYDVKM. Trimming took off 7 bases at V and 5 bases at J, with 14 bases between the two ends. This CDR3 is CASIPVGAYGYTF. CDR3 nucleotide sequence: TGTGCCAGCATCCCCGTGGGGGCTTATGGCTACACCTTC.

J is TRBJ1-2 and V is TRBV11-2, with 9 bases that match TRBD1. V lost 4 bases, J lost 0 bases, and 6 bases stayed unmatched. The CDR3 runs 16 residues. Germline V lookup: CDR1 SGHAT, CDR2 FQNNGV. CDR3 residues: CASSSWTGEANYGYTF. The DNA for the CDR3 is TGTGCCAGCAGCTCTTGGACAGGGGAGGCTAACTATGGCTACACCTTC.

The chain links TRBV7-8 to TRBJ2-6, with D tentatively TRBD2 (6 bases). V dropped 4 bases and J dropped 4 bases, with 20 bases sitting between them. CDR3 size: 18 residues. Looked up from germline, CDR1 is SGHVS and CDR2 is FQNEAQ. The CDR3 DNA sequence: TGTGCCAGCAGCTCTGGAATCTTCCTCGGGGGAGGGGCCAACGTCCTGACTTTC. This translates into CASSSGIFLGGGANVLTF. Using reference TRBV7-8 and TRBJ2-6 for the parts outside the CDR3, the full variable domain is GAGVSQSPRYKVAKRGQDVALRCDPISGHVSLFWYQQALGQGPEFLTYFQNEAQLDKSGLPSDRFFAERPEGSVSTLKIQRTQQEDSAVYLCASSSGIFLGGGANVLTFGAGSRLTVL.

This chain connects TRBV12-5 to TRBJ2-7, with 10 bases fitting TRBD1. This CDR3 is 13 amino acids long. Germline CDR1 reads LGHNT; CDR2 reads FRNRAP. Trimming took 4 bases from V and 7 from J; bases not matched to a gene: 4. This CDR3 reads CASGWDRGREQYF. CDR3 bases: TGTGCTAGTGGTTGGGACAGGGGAAGGGAGCAGTACTTC.

The V and J genes are TRBV5-1 and TRBJ2-3; D unresolved. The V and J ends lost 4 bases and 5 bases respectively, with 8 bases between them. Germline V gene lookup returns CDR1 SGHRS and CDR2 YFSETQ. The CDR3 loop spans 12 amino acids. In DNA, the CDR3 is TGCGCCAGCAGCCCTTTTCAAGATACGCAGTATTTT. This codes for CASSPFQDTQYF.

The CDR3 coding sequence is TGTGCCAGCACCGAAGGGAGGGATGAGCAGTTCTTC. It codes for CASTEGRDEQFF. The chain has TRBV2 and TRBJ2-1; 7 bases line up with TRBD2. V dropped 7 bases and J dropped 8; count of bases not matched to a gene: 5. In germline, CDR1 is SNHLY, CDR2 FYNNEI. CDR3 length equals 12 residues.

The chain couples TRBV11-2 to TRBJ1-1; tentative D call: TRBD1 (6 bases). V lost 7 bases and J 1 base, leaving 10 bases between the germline ends. CDR1 is SGHAT and CDR2 is FQNNGV in the germline V gene. The CDR3 is 13 residues long. CDR3 DNA sequence: TGTGCCAGCAAGGACAGAGCGAACACTGAAGCTTTCTTT. Translated, it gives CASKDRANTEAFF.

This chain uses TRBV5-1 with TRBJ1-6; a possible D gene is TRBD1 (6 bases). From germline, CDR1 is SGHRS and CDR2 YFSETQ. Deletions cut 8 bases from V and 6 bases from J, with 18 bases between. The CDR3 extends over 15 amino acids. This CDR3 reads CASSRGGVGNSPLHF. CDR3 bases: TGCGCCAGTTCCAGGGGAGGTGTGGGTAATTCACCCCTCCACTTT.

The chain joins TRBV19 to TRBJ2-5, with 15 bases aligning to TRBD2. CDR1 LNHDA and CDR2 SQIVND come from the germline V gene (reference sequence). J lost 4 bases, V lost 5 bases, and 8 bases had no gene match. The CDR3 has 17 amino acids. In DNA, the CDR3 is TGTGCCAGTAGTGACGGACTAGCGGGAGGGCGAGGAGAGACCCAGTACTTC. It encodes CASSDGLAGGRGETQYF.

This chain connects TRBV27 to TRBJ1-3; weak D call: TRBD1 (5 bases). CDR3 size: 14 residues. Trimming shortened V by 7 bases and J by 0 bases, and 10 bases separated the two germline ends. Germline CDR1 and CDR2: MNHEY and SMNVEV (reference sequence). The CDR3 here is CASKGRDSGNTIYF. The CDR3 DNA reads TGTGCCAGCAAGGGGCGGGACTCTGGAAACACCATATATTTT.

The chain combines TRBV7-6 with TRBJ2-5; D possibly matches TRBD1 or TRBD2 (5 bases each). The CDR3 spans 14 residues. V was clipped by 5 bases and J by 4 bases, with 14 bases between them. Germline CDR1 and CDR2: SGHVS and FNYEAQ. CDR3 in DNA: TGTGCCAGCAGCCCCTCCTCGGGGCCAGAGACCCAGTACTTC. Protein product: CASSPSSGPETQYF.

This clone has a count of ten or more. This sequence joins TRBV5-4 and TRBJ1-2; D is undetermined. This CDR3 comprises 12 residues. Germline V gives CDR1 SGHNT, CDR2 YYREEE (reference sequence). V lost 2 bases and J lost 8, with 10 bases in between. The CDR3 bases are TGTGCCAGCAGCTTACGTCTGGCCGGCTACACCTTC. Protein sequence: CASSLRLAGYTF.

The rearrangement joins TRBV5-4 to TRBJ1-5; possibly TRBD1 for D (5 bases). Germline loops: CDR1 SGHNT, CDR2 YYREEE (reference sequence). V lost 4 bases, J lost 3 bases, and 14 bases lay in between. The CDR3 runs 15 residues. The CDR3 region is CASSPGPGPNQPQHF. The CDR3 DNA is TGTGCCAGCAGCCCCGGCCCAGGGCCCAATCAGCCCCAGCATTTT.

Concerning this clone itself: One junction end disagrees with the germline gene, perhaps due to a read error. This sequence joins TRBV7-7 and TRBJ2-5; D gene uncertain. Per the germline V gene, CDR1 is SSHAT and CDR2 is FNYEAQ (reference sequence). This CDR3 has 13 residues. CDR3 protein: CASSQEYQETQYF. The CDR3 DNA follows: TGTGCTAGCAGCCAAGAGTACCAAGAGACCCAGTACTTC.

The rearrangement links TRBV27 to TRBJ1-1; D is possibly TRBD1 (5 bases). Germline V gives CDR1 MNHEY, CDR2 SMNVEV (reference sequence). The CDR3 length is 15 residues. V lost 2 bases to trimming and J lost 5 bases, with 15 bases between them. The CDR3 DNA sequence: TGTGCCAGCAGTTTAGGAGCAGGGTGGTGGACTGAAGCTTTCTTT. Translated: CASSLGAGWWTEAFF.

The chain uses TRBV6-4 and TRBJ1-4; D call uncertain. CDR1 and CDR2 from the germline V gene are MRHNA and SNTAGT. V gave up 2 bases and J gave up 0 bases, with 16 bases separating them. The CDR3 length is 18 residues. DNA for the CDR3: TGTGCCAGCAGTGACCCCTCGGGAGGGTCAGCAACTAATGAAAAACTGTTTTTT. Translated, it gives CASSDPSGGSATNEKLFF.